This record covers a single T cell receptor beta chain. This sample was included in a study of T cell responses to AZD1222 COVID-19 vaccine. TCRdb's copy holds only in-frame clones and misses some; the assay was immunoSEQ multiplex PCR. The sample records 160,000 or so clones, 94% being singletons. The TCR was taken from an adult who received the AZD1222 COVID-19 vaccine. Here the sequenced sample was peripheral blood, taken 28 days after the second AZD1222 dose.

CDR3: CASSPGTVATEAFF. The CDR3 DNA sequence: TGTGCCAGCAGCCCCGGGACAGTGGCTACTGAAGCTTTCTTT. The V call is TRBV7-2, the J call TRBJ1-1; 7 nucleotides match TRBD1. V lost 5 bases to trimming and J lost 5 bases; unmatched junction nucleotides: 8. CDR3 length: 14 residues. The germline CDR1 and CDR2 sequences are SGHTA and FQGNSA. Drawing the rest from reference TRBV7-2 and TRBJ1-1, the complete variable domain is GAGVSQSPSNKVTEKGKDVELRCDPISGHTALYWYRQSLGQGLEFLIYFQGNSAPDKSGLPSDRFSAERTGGSVSTLTIQRTQQEDSAVYLCASSPGTVATEAFFGQGTRLTVV.